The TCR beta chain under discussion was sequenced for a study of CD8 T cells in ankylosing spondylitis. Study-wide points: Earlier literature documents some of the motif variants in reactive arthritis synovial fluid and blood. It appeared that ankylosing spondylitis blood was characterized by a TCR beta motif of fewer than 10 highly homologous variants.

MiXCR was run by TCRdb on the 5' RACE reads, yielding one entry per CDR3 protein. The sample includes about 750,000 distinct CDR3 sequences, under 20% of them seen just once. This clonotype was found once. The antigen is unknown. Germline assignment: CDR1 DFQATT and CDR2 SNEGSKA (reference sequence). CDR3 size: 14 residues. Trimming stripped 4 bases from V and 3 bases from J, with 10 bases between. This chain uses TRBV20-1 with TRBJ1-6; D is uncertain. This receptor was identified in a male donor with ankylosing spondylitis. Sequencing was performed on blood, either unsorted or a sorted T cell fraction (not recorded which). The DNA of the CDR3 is TGCAGTGCTAAGGACGGACTCTATAATTCACCCCTCCACTTT. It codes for CSAKDGLYNSPLHF.